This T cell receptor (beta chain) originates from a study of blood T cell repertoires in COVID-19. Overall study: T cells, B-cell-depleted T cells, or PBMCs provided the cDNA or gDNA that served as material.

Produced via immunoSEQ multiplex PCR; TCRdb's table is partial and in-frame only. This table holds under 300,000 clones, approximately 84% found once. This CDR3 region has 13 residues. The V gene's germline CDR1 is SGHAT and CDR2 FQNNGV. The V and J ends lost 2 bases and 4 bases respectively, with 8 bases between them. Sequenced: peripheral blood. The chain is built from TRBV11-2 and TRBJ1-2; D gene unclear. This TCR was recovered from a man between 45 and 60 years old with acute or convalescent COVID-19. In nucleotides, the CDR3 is TGTGCCAGCAGCTTATCCCCAGTCTATGGCTACACCTTC. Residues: CASSLSPVYGYTF.